This paragraph covers one T cell receptor beta chain sequence. Its antigen is currently unknown. V lost 0 bases and J lost 4, with 11 bases in between. CDR3 size: 14 residues. Per the germline V gene, CDR1 is SGHRS and CDR2 is YFSETQ. The sample comes from a study of CD4 T cells in relation to SARS-CoV-2 and coronaviruses. In the study overall: After approximately 10 days of antigen culture, PBMC TCR beta CDR3s were sequenced.

Clones were sequenced by immunoSEQ multiplex PCR, and TCRdb holds only the in-frame ones, with some missing. The data contain 25,000 or so clones, around 78% of them singletons. Before the COVID-19 pandemic, during about 2010-2019, CD4+ T cells were taken from unexposed donors. The cells were cultured for under twelve days before CD4+ T cells were isolated. As cell numbers allowed, unexposed-donor CD4+ T cells faced SARS-CoV-2 S/N and four cold-coronavirus spikes. Material: CD4+ T cells from PBMCs, cultured in vitro. This receptor was taken from a human donor in good health. The V and J genes are TRBV5-1 and TRBJ2-7; D perhaps matches TRBD1 (7 bases). The DNA for the CDR3 is TGCGCCAGCAGCTTGGGGCAGGGGGGATACGAGCAGTACTTC. Protein sequence: CASSLGQGGYEQYF.